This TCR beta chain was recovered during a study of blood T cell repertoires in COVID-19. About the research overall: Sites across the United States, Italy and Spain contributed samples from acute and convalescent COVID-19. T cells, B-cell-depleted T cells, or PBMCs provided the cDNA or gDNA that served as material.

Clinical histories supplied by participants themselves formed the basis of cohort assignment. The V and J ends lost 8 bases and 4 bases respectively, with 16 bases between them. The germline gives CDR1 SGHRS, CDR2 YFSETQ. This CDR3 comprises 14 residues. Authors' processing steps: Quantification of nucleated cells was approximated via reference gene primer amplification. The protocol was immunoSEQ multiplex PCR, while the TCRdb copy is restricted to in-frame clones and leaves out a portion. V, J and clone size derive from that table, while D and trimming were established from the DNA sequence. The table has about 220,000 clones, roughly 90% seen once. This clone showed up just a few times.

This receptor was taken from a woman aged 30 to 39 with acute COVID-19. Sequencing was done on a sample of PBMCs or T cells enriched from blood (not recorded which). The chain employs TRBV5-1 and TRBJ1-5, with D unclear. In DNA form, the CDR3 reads TGCGCCAGGAGTTTGGCGGGTCCTAATCAGCCCCAGCATTTT. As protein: CARSLAGPNQPQHF. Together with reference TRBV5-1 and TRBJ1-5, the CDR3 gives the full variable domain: KAGVTQTPRYLIKTRGQQVTLSCSPISGHRSVSWYQQTPGQGLQFLFEYFSETQRNKGNFPGRFSGRQFSNSRSEMNVSTLELGDSALYLCARSLAGPNQPQHFGDGTRLSIL.